Each of the 5 T cell receptor beta chains below was sequenced from the same sample in a study of T cell repertoires in cytomegalovirus infection. For these receptors, no antigen is known. Each CDR3 protein gets one entry after TCRdb re-called the reads with MiXCR. The data show some 71,000 distinct CDR3 sequences, with approximately 30% seen just once and 45% to 65% held by the top ten. The sample consisted of CD8+ T cells from cultured PBMCs, taken from culture after CMV antigen stimulation. These TCRs come from a human donor in good health (CMV status not recorded). Some clones in this sample may be carry-over from other donors' samples.

This chain links TRBV12-3 or TRBV12-4 with TRBJ2-7, with D unclear. The CDR3 runs to 14 residues. V lost 6 bases to trimming and J lost 3 bases, with 15 bases between them. CDR3 region: CASSRPGASYEQYF. In DNA form, the CDR3 reads TGTGCCAGCAGCCGACCCGGTGCAAGCTACGAGCAGTACTTC.

This chain connects TRBV5-1 to TRBJ2-7, with D tentatively TRBD2 (6 bases). Trimming pared 0 bases from V and 3 bases from J, leaving 16 bases between. The CDR3 length is 16 residues. Germline CDR1 reads SGHRS; CDR2 reads YFSETQ. CDR3 bases: TGCGCCAGCAGCTTGGAATTTTTGGGGGGTGGCTACGAGCAGTACTTC. As protein: CASSLEFLGGGYEQYF. The whole variable domain, filled in from reference TRBV5-1 and TRBJ2-7, reads KAGVTQTPRYLIKTRGQQVTLSCSPISGHRSVSWYQQTPGQGLQFLFEYFSETQRNKGNFPGRFSGRQFSNSRSEMNVSTLELGDSALYLCASSLEFLGGGYEQYFGPGTRLTVT.

Only one count was recorded for this clonotype. The chain has TRBV5-1 and TRBJ1-2, with D tentatively TRBD1 (6 bases). The V gene's germline CDR1 is SGHRS and CDR2 YFSETQ. Deletions cut 2 bases from V and 8 bases from J, with 13 bases between. The CDR3 covers 13 residues. CDR3 protein: CASSLLQGGGYTF. In nucleotides, the CDR3 is TGCGCCAGCAGCTTACTACAGGGTGGCGGCTACACCTTC.

The CDR3 region is CSARGGGLLQETQYF. DNA of the CDR3: TGCAGTGCCAGGGGCGGGGGGCTACTCCAAGAGACCCAGTACTTC. The rearrangement joins TRBV20-1 to TRBJ2-5; 8 nucleotides agree with TRBD2. CDR3 size: 15 residues. With V trimmed by 6 bases and J by 1 base, 10 bases remained unmatched. Germline CDR1 DFQATT, CDR2 SNEGSKA (reference sequence).

The chain links TRBV9 to TRBJ1-6; 7 nucleotides align to TRBD1. With V trimmed by 5 bases and J by 7 bases, 9 bases remained unmatched. Germline V gene sequence: CDR1 SGDLS, CDR2 YYNGEE. The CDR3 has 15 amino acids. CDR3 in amino acids: CASSDTGVANSPLHF. CDR3 coding DNA: TGTGCCAGCAGTGATACAGGGGTGGCGAATTCACCCCTCCACTTT.